This record looks at one T cell receptor (beta chain) sequence and its context. As originally analysed: Estimation of nucleated cell counts relied on the amplification of reference gene primers. Assay: immunoSEQ multiplex PCR; the TCRdb copy retains only in-frame clones and omits some. V and J calls and clone size are copied from that table; D and trimming were computed from the DNA. The data contain roughly 60,000 clones, around four fifths of them seen just once; the ten biggest clones take up around 30%. This sample was included in a study of blood T cell repertoires in COVID-19. Whole-study context: The United States, Italy and Spain supplied acute and convalescent COVID-19 samples. PBMCs, B-cell-depleted T cells, or T cells were the source of the cDNA or gDNA that made up the material.

The germline V gene encodes CDR1 ENHRY and CDR2 SYGVKD. This CDR3 region has 11 residues. V shed 6 bases and J shed 9 bases, with 12 bases lying between them. The rearrangement uses TRBV10-3 and TRBJ2-7; D might be TRBD2 (5 bases). The receptor's source is a human donor in a cohort sampled during active COVID-19. Material: peripheral blood. The CDR3 DNA is TGTGCCATCAGCAATCTCGAGGGGCAGTACTTC. It codes for CAISNLEGQYF.